The sequence of this T cell receptor beta chain was determined in a study of Graves' ophthalmopathy and Graves' hyperthyroidism. General study findings and limits: With over 85% sensitivity and around 80% specificity, a 13-signature model separated ophthalmopathy from stable hyperthyroidism. In predicting ophthalmopathy progression, the model reached approximately 70% sensitivity and roughly 74% specificity.

The TCR beta CDR3 regions underwent amplification from RNA transcripts. HTBI-primed first-round RT-PCR preceded second-round multiplex PCR. TCRdb analysed the multiplex PCR reads with MiXCR anew, one entry per CDR3 protein. The sample gives roughly 500,000 distinct CDR3 sequences, about an eighth of which show up once; over 7.5% is in the top ten. In this sample, this clonotype turned up a few times. The antigen remains undetermined. Moderate-to-severe activity, with CAS ≥3, NOSPECS ≥4 and duration under 3 months, characterized the donors with ophthalmopathy. Ineligible for inclusion were patients with other autoimmune diseases, uncontrolled infections, pregnancy or lactation. The CDR3 is 15 residues long. The germline CDR1 and CDR2 sequences are SGHRS and YFSETQ. After removal of 0 bases from V and 14 bases from J, the junction contained 10 bases not matched to a gene.

Sample: blood. The receptor's source is a woman between 25 and 40 years old with Graves' ophthalmopathy. The genes are TRBV5-1 and TRBJ1-6; 8 bases map to TRBD1. The DNA of the CDR3 is TGCGCCAGCAGCTTGGTCACAGGGGGGGCGTCGACCCTCCACTTT. This codes for CASSLVTGGASTLHF.